Following are 10 T cell receptor beta chains from one sample sequenced in a study of blood T cell repertoires in COVID-19. The protocol was immunoSEQ multiplex PCR, while the TCRdb copy is restricted to in-frame clones and leaves out a portion. The profile shows about 99,000 clones, around 84% of them singletons. Material: peripheral blood. The receptor source for this set is a woman aged 60-70 years in a cohort sampled during active or convalescent COVID-19.

V usage is TRBV19 and J usage is TRBJ2-1; tentative D call: TRBD2 (5 bases). From germline, CDR1 is LNHDA and CDR2 SQIVND (reference sequence). The CDR3 spans 14 residues. The V end lost 3 bases, the J end lost 6 bases, and 12 bases lay between the germline ends. The CDR3 DNA follows: TGTGCCAGTAGTATCGCGGGCTCCCCCAATGAGCAGTTCTTC. Translating it yields CASSIAGSPNEQFF. Drawing the rest from reference TRBV19 and TRBJ2-1, the complete variable domain is DGGITQSPKYLFRKEGQNVTLSCEQNLNHDAMYWYRQDPGQGLRLIYYSQIVNDFQKGDIAEGYSVSREKKESFPLTVTSAQKNPTAFYLCASSIAGSPNEQFFGPGTRLTVL.

This chain's CDR3 is CASSMSRGPGNTIYF. CDR3 bases: TGTGCCAGTAGTATGTCAAGGGGGCCTGGAAACACCATATATTTT. The chain combines TRBV19 with TRBJ1-3, with 7 bases fitting TRBD1. This CDR3 spans 15 amino acids. Germline-derived CDR1 and CDR2 are LNHDA and SQIVND (reference sequence). The V segment lost 3 bases and the J segment 2 bases; nucleotides outside the gene matches: 4. The full variable domain, with the rest looked up from reference TRBV19 and TRBJ1-3, is DGGITQSPKYLFRKEGQNVTLSCEQNLNHDAMYWYRQDPGQGLRLIYYSQIVNDFQKGDIAEGYSVSREKKESFPLTVTSAQKNPTAFYLCASSMSRGPGNTIYFGEGSWLTVV.

The rearrangement uses TRBV2 and TRBJ2-3; 9 nucleotides agree with TRBD1. Germline loops: CDR1 SNHLY, CDR2 FYNNEI. This CDR3 contains 16 residues. V dropped 7 bases and J dropped 0; count of bases not matched to a gene: 8. CDR3 sequence (DNA): TGTGCCAGCACCTGGACAGGGGCTGGTAGCACAGATACGCAGTATTTT. It specifies CASTWTGAGSTDTQYF. Looking up the rest from reference TRBV2 and TRBJ2-3 gives the full variable domain: EPEVTQTPSHQVTQMGQEVILRCVPISNHLYFYWYRQILGQKVEFLVSFYNNEISEKSEIFDDQFSVERPDGSNFTLKIRSTKLEDSAMYFCASTWTGAGSTDTQYFGPGTRLTVL.

The CDR3 here is CASSPARDTSTYEQYF. The CDR3 DNA sequence: TGTGCCAGCAGCCCCGCTCGAGACACGAGTACCTACGAGCAGTACTTC. The chain carries TRBV3-1 (or the pseudogene TRBV3-2) and TRBJ2-7; D remains unclear. Trimming removed 4 bases at V and 2 bases at J, with 18 bases between. This CDR3 is 16 amino acids long. The germline CDR1 and CDR2 sequences are LGHDT and YNNKEL (reference sequence).

This rearrangement joins TRBV19 to TRBJ2-6; 9 bases fit TRBD1. This CDR3 region has 16 residues. The J segment lost 4 bases and the V segment lost 8 bases, leaving 9 bases of the junction unmatched. CDR1 and CDR2 (germline): LNHDA, SQIVND (reference sequence). The CDR3 sequence: CASQLQGARGANVLTF. DNA for the CDR3: TGTGCCAGTCAATTACAGGGGGCGCGGGGGGCCAACGTCCTGACTTTC.

V is TRBV6-4 and J is TRBJ2-1, with 10 bases fitting TRBD2. CDR3 length: 14 residues. Germline values: CDR1 MRHNA, CDR2 SNTAGT. The junction had 3 bases not matched to a gene; V was cut back by 5 bases and J by 5 bases. For the CDR3, the DNA is TGTGCCAGCAGTCCAGCGGGAGGGAACAATGAGCAGTTCTTC. Translating it yields CASSPAGGNNEQFF.

This chain uses TRBV7-9 with TRBJ2-1, with 9 bases identical to TRBD2. The CDR3 is 15 amino acids. V lost 5 bases, J lost 0 bases, and 2 bases stayed unmatched. Germline V gene data show CDR1 as SEHNR and CDR2 as FQNEAQ (reference sequence). DNA of the CDR3: TGTGCCAGCAGCCAGACTAGCGGCTCCTACAATGAGCAGTTCTTC. Translated, it gives CASSQTSGSYNEQFF.

This rearrangement joins TRBV28 to TRBJ2-3, with 11 bases fitting TRBD2. The CDR3 is made up of 15 amino acids. Germline V gene data show CDR1 as MDHEN and CDR2 as SYDVKM. Trimming at V came to 6 bases and at J to 0 bases, leaving 2 bases not matched to a gene. CDR3 sequence reads: CASSLAGGSTDTQYF. CDR3 sequence (DNA): TGTGCCAGCAGCTTAGCGGGAGGGAGCACAGATACGCAGTATTTT.

V is TRBV5-6 and J is TRBJ2-7; D is possibly TRBD2 (5 bases). Germline assignment: CDR1 SGHDT and CDR2 YYEEEE. The germline V and J ends were trimmed by 6 bases and 4 bases, with 20 bases remaining between them. The CDR3 spans 15 residues. The DNA for the CDR3 is TGTGCCAGCAACCCCCAGGTGGCGTCGGGGTACGAGCAGTACTTC. Amino acid sequence: CASNPQVASGYEQYF.

As concerns this clone: Other nucleotide sequences in the sample specify the same CDR3. This sequence joins TRBV11-2 and TRBJ1-2, with 8 bases that match TRBD1. The CDR3 totals 18 residues. CDR1 and CDR2 from the germline V gene are SGHAT and FQNNGV. The V gene end was trimmed by 4 bases and the J gene end by 0 bases; junction bases not matched to a gene: 13. DNA of the CDR3: TGTGCCAGCAGCTCCCTCCGGGACAGGAAACTTACTAACTATGGCTACACCTTC. Amino acid sequence: CASSSLRDRKLTNYGYTF.